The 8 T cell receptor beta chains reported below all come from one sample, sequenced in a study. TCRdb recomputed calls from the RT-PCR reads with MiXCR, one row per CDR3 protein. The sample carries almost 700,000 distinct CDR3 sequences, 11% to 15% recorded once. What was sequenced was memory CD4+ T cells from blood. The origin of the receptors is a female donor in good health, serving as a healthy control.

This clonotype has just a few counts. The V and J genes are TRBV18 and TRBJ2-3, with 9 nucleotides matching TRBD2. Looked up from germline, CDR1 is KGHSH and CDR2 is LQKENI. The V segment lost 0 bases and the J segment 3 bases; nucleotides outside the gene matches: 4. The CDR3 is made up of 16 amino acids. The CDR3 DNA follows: TGTGCCAGCTCACCACCGCGGGGGGGGAATACAGATACGCAGTATTTT. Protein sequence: CASSPPRGGNTDTQYF.

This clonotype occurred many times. CDR3 DNA sequence: TGTGCCAGCAGCTCGATACAGGGTACGGCTTTCTTT. Protein: CASSSIQGTAFF. The V gene is TRBV7-2, the J gene TRBJ1-1, with a weak D call TRBD1 (6 bases). Trimming shortened V by 4 bases and J by 11 bases, and 14 bases separated the two germline ends. The CDR3 contains 12 residues. Germline V gene sequence: CDR1 SGHTA, CDR2 FQGNSA.

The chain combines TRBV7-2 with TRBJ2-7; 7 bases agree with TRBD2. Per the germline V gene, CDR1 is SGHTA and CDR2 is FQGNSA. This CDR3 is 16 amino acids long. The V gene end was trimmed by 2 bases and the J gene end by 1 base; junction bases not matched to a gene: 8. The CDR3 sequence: CASSLYSAGLSYEQYF. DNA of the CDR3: TGTGCCAGCAGCTTATACTCAGCGGGACTATCCTACGAGCAGTACTTC.

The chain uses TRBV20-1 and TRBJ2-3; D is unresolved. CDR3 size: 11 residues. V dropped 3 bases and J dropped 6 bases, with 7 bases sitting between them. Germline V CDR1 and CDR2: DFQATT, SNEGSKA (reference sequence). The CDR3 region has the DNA TGCAGTGCTAGCATTTTGGATACGCAGTATTTT. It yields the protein CSASILDTQYF.

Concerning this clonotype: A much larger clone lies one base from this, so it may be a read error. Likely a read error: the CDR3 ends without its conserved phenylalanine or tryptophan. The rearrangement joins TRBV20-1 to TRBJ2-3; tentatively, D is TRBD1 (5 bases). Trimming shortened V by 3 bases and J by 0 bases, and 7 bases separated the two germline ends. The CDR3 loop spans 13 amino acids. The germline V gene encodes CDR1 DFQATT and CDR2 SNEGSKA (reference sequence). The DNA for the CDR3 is TGCAGTGCTAGCCCAGGGAGCACAGATACGCAGTATTCT. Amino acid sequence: CSASPGSTDTQYS.

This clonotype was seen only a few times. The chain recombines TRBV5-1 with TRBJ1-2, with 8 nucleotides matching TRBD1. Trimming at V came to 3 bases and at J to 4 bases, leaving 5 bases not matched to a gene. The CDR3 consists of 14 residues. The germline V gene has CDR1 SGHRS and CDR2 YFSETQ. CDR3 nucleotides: TGCGCCAGCAGCTCGGACAGGGAGGTCTATGGCTACACCTTC. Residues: CASSSDREVYGYTF.

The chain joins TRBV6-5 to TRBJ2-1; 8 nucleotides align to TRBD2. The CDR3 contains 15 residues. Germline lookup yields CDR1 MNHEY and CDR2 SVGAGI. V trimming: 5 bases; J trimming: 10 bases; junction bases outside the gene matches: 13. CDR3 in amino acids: CASSRSSGPAYEQFF. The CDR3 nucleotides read TGTGCCAGCAGTAGGTCTAGCGGGCCCGCCTACGAGCAGTTCTTC.

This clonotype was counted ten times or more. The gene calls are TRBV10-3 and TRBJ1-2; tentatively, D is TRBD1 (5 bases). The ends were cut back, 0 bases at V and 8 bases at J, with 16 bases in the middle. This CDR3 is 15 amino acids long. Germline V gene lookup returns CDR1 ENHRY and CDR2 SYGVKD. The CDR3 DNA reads TGTGCCATCAGTGAGTCGACTCGAGACAGCAGCGGCTACACCTTC. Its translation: CAISESTRDSSGYTF.